The 32 T cell receptor beta chains given below trace back to one sample, sequenced in a study of blood T cell repertoires in COVID-19. The method was immunoSEQ multiplex PCR; TCRdb's version includes in-frame clones alone and lacks a portion of them. The data show about 190,000 clones, with about 85% seen just once and 1.1% held by the top ten. Sequencing was done on a sample of peripheral blood. These receptor sequences come from a man aged 25 to 40 with acute or convalescent COVID-19.

The V call is TRBV19, the J call TRBJ1-6, with 9 bases fitting TRBD1. J gave up 7 bases and V 9 bases, and 4 bases lay outside the gene matches. CDR3 length: 13 amino acids. Germline V CDR1 and CDR2: LNHDA, SQIVND (reference sequence). In nucleotides, the CDR3 is TGTGCCAGCAGTGGACAGGGGAATTCACCCCTCCACTTT. Translation: CASSGQGNSPLHF.

The V gene is TRBV10-1, the J gene TRBJ2-3, with D possibly TRBD2 on 6 matching bases. The CDR3 spans 13 residues. In germline, CDR1 is WNHNN, CDR2 SYGVQD (reference sequence). V lost 7 bases and J 5 bases, leaving 13 bases between the germline ends. CDR3 loop: CASTDGGKDTQYF. The CDR3 DNA reads TGCGCCAGCACCGATGGAGGGAAAGATACGCAGTATTTT.

The V gene is TRBV30, the J gene TRBJ1-3, with D perhaps TRBD1 (6 bases). Trimming shortened V by 0 bases and J by 4 bases, and 13 bases separated the two germline ends. Germline V gives CDR1 GTSNPN, CDR2 SVGIG (reference sequence). The CDR3 runs to 15 residues. The CDR3 sequence: CAWSVMGATGNTIYF. The CDR3 DNA follows: TGTGCCTGGAGTGTAATGGGGGCGACGGGAAACACCATATATTTT.

J is TRBJ2-1 and V is TRBV11-2, with D possibly TRBD1 on 6 matching bases. V dropped 5 bases and J dropped 3 bases, with 11 bases sitting between them. Germline V CDR1 and CDR2: SGHAT, FQNNGV. CDR3 size: 14 residues. In DNA, the CDR3 is TGTGCCAGCAGCCCCTGGACAGACTACAATGAGCAGTTCTTC. It specifies CASSPWTDYNEQFF. Supplemented by reference TRBV11-2 and TRBJ2-1, the full variable domain reads EAGVAQSPRYKIIEKRQSVAFWCNPISGHATLYWYQQILGQGPKLLIQFQNNGVVDDSQLPKDRFSAERLKGVDSTLKIQPAKLEDSAVYLCASSPWTDYNEQFFGPGTRLTVL.

This clone turned up a few times. This chain links TRBV29-1 with TRBJ2-7, with D perhaps matching TRBD1 (5 bases). Between the trimmed V and J ends, which lost 0 bases and 3 bases, there was a span of 9 bases. Per germline, CDR1 SQVTM and CDR2 ANQGSEA. The CDR3 runs to 13 residues. The CDR3, as DNA: TGCAGCGTTGAAGACGACAGCAACTACGAGCAGTACTTC. Translation gives CSVEDDSNYEQYF.

The chain recombines TRBV19 with TRBJ1-2, with TRBD1 matching 8 bases. There are 15 residues in the CDR3. In germline, CDR1 is LNHDA, CDR2 SQIVND (reference sequence). V lost 3 bases to trimming and J lost 7 bases; unmatched junction nucleotides: 10. The CDR3 bases are TGTGCCAGTAGTATCTCCCAGGGGGCATCGTCTGGCTACACCTTC. It encodes CASSISQGASSGYTF.

The chain has TRBV5-1 and TRBJ2-5; 10 nucleotides align to TRBD1. CDR3 length equals 14 residues. The germline gives CDR1 SGHRS, CDR2 YFSETQ. J gave up 3 bases and V 4 bases, and 3 bases lay outside the gene matches. In DNA form, the CDR3 reads TGCGCCAGCAGCACGACAGGGGGCGAAGAGACCCAGTACTTC. Translating gives CASSTTGGEETQYF.

V gene TRBV11-1 combines with J gene TRBJ1-2; 8 bases are a match to TRBD1. The CDR3 has 15 residues. V gave up 4 bases and J gave up 2 bases; unmatched junction bases: 6. CDR1 is SGHAT and CDR2 is FQDESV in the germline V gene (reference sequence). CDR3 amino acids: CASSSFRGQNYGYTF. CDR3 sequence (DNA): TGTGCCAGCAGCTCGTTCAGGGGGCAAAACTATGGCTACACCTTC.

The V and J genes are TRBV11-2 and TRBJ2-2, with D perhaps matching TRBD1 (5 bases). Germline V gives CDR1 SGHAT, CDR2 FQNNGV. This CDR3 comprises 15 residues. Trimming removed 2 bases at V and 3 bases at J, with 10 bases between. The CDR3 sequence is CASSLLLGDTGELFF. The CDR3 region has the DNA TGTGCCAGCAGCTTACTGTTAGGGGACACCGGGGAGCTGTTTTTT.

V usage is TRBV19 and J usage is TRBJ1-5; possibly TRBD1 for D (5 bases). This CDR3 has 13 residues. The germline CDR1 and CDR2 sequences are LNHDA and SQIVND (reference sequence). V was shortened by 5 bases and J by 4 bases, with 9 bases between the two germline ends. CDR3 amino acids: CASSPPGNQPQHF. In DNA, the CDR3 is TGTGCCAGTAGTCCCCCAGGGAATCAGCCCCAGCATTTT.

The V call is TRBV28, the J call TRBJ1-5, with D tentatively TRBD1 (6 bases). Germline assignment: CDR1 MDHEN and CDR2 SYDVKM. The CDR3 consists of 16 residues. V lost 6 bases and J lost 7, with 22 bases in between. The CDR3, as DNA: TGTGCCAGCAGGACGCCAGCAGGGGAGATCAGCCAGCCCCAGCATTTT. This codes for CASRTPAGEISQPQHF.

The chain joins TRBV6-5 to TRBJ1-5, with 8 bases that match TRBD1. The CDR3 sequence is 15 residues long. Germline V gene lookup returns CDR1 MNHEY and CDR2 SVGAGI. The V gene end was trimmed by 5 bases and the J gene end by 5 bases; junction bases not matched to a gene: 8. The CDR3 is CASSRTGQSDQPQHF. DNA for the CDR3: TGTGCCAGCAGTAGGACAGGGCAAAGCGATCAGCCCCAGCATTTT.

CDR3 protein: CASRNGQGGYTF. The CDR3 nucleotides are TGTGCCAGCAGGAACGGACAGGGAGGCTACACCTTC. This sequence joins TRBV7-9 and TRBJ1-2; 8 bases match TRBD1. This CDR3 spans 12 amino acids. Germline CDR1 reads SEHNR; CDR2 reads FQNEAQ (reference sequence). Trimming at V came to 6 bases and at J to 8 bases, leaving 5 bases not matched to a gene.

This clone came up once. V usage is TRBV10-1 and J usage is TRBJ2-7; D possibly corresponds to TRBD1 (6 bases). The CDR3 is 13 amino acids. Trimming took off 0 bases at V and 10 bases at J, with 13 bases between the two ends. Germline loops: CDR1 WNHNN, CDR2 SYGVQD (reference sequence). The CDR3 loop reads CASSESRGTSQYF. CDR3 sequence (DNA): TGCGCCAGCAGTGAGTCGAGGGGGACCAGTCAGTACTTC.

The rearrangement uses TRBV28 and TRBJ2-7, with TRBD1 matching 7 bases. CDR1 is MDHEN, CDR2 SYDVKM, per germline. J lost 7 bases, V lost 6 bases, and 15 bases had no gene match. CDR3 length equals 15 residues. In nucleotides, the CDR3 is TGTGCCAGCAGAGACCGACAGGGCCCCCCCGGGGAGCAGTACTTC. Translation gives CASRDRQGPPGEQYF.

The gene calls are TRBV19 and TRBJ2-2; 7 positions match TRBD2. V lost 5 bases and J lost 6; bases outside the gene matches: 6. The CDR3 is 14 amino acids. CDR1 is LNHDA, CDR2 SQIVND, per germline (reference sequence). The CDR3 protein is CASSLGRAAGELFF. In DNA, the CDR3 is TGTGCCAGTAGTCTAGGGAGGGCCGCCGGGGAGCTGTTTTTT.

V is TRBV5-1 and J is TRBJ2-3; D may be TRBD1 (6 bases). Between the trimmed V and J ends, which lost 0 bases and 1 base, there was a span of 9 bases. CDR3 length equals 15 residues. Looked up from germline, CDR1 is SGHRS and CDR2 is YFSETQ. The DNA of the CDR3 is TGCGCCAGCAGCTTGGTGGCAGGGGGCACAGATACGCAGTATTTT. Residues: CASSLVAGGTDTQYF. Full variable domain (outside the CDR3, taken from reference TRBV5-1 and TRBJ2-3): KAGVTQTPRYLIKTRGQQVTLSCSPISGHRSVSWYQQTPGQGLQFLFEYFSETQRNKGNFPGRFSGRQFSNSRSEMNVSTLELGDSALYLCASSLVAGGTDTQYFGPGTRLTVL.

This chain connects TRBV7-6 to TRBJ2-2; 8 bases map to TRBD2. The CDR3 runs 15 residues. V shed 4 bases and J 3 bases; nucleotides not matched to a gene: 4. Germline V gene lookup returns CDR1 SGHVS and CDR2 FNYEAQ. CDR3 sequence reads: CASSSQAGDTGELFF. In DNA form, the CDR3 reads TGTGCCAGCAGCTCACAAGCGGGAGACACCGGGGAGCTGTTTTTT.

DNA of the CDR3: TGTGCCAGTAGTAGGGACACCCGGTCCACTGAAGCTTTCTTT. Amino acid sequence: CASSRDTRSTEAFF. V gene TRBV19 combines with J gene TRBJ1-1, with D maybe TRBD1 (6 bases). Germline values: CDR1 LNHDA, CDR2 SQIVND (reference sequence). Trimming stripped 4 bases from V and 4 bases from J, with 13 bases between. The CDR3 runs 14 residues.

About this clone: The junction shows a germline mismatch at one end, possibly a read error. The V and J genes are TRBV7-7 and TRBJ2-7, with TRBD1 identical over 9 bases. In germline, CDR1 is SSHAT, CDR2 FNYEAQ (reference sequence). The CDR3 consists of 16 residues. The CDR3 sequence is CASSLDGTGFLSEQYF. The CDR3 bases are TGTGCTAGCAGCTTGGATGGGACAGGGTTTCTTTCCGAGCAGTACTTC.

This clone was seen once. The V call is TRBV10-3, the J call TRBJ2-5; 11 bases align to TRBD2. Germline CDR1 and CDR2: ENHRY and SYGVKD. With V trimmed by 0 bases and J by 11 bases, 8 bases remained unmatched. The CDR3 totals 15 residues. The CDR3 reads CAISESTPGLAAQYF. The CDR3 DNA reads as TGTGCCATCAGTGAGTCCACTCCGGGACTAGCGGCTCAGTACTTC.

This clone appeared a few times. The chain has TRBV5-1 and TRBJ1-2, with 9 bases matching TRBD1. Trimming removed 2 bases from V and 1 base from J; junction bases left unmatched: 6. CDR1 and CDR2 (germline): SGHRS, YFSETQ. CDR3 length: 16 amino acids. The CDR3 nucleotides are TGCGCCAGCAGCTTTACAGCGGGACAGGGTAACTATGGCTACACCTTC. It yields the protein CASSFTAGQGNYGYTF.

Concerning this clone: Within the sample, other DNA sequences also encode this same CDR3. This rearrangement joins TRBV18 to TRBJ1-5, with D possibly TRBD1 on 6 matching bases. V lost 6 bases, J lost 0 bases, and 12 bases lay in between. This CDR3 comprises 15 residues. Germline-derived CDR1 and CDR2 are KGHSH and LQKENI. Written as DNA, the CDR3 is TGTGCCAGCTCCTTACAGGGCCGTAGCAATCAGCCCCAGCATTTT. It codes for CASSLQGRSNQPQHF.

The V call is TRBV12-2, the J call TRBJ2-2; TRBD2, the D gene given by the table, was not confirmed from the DNA. TRBV12-2 is described as a pseudogene. There are 18 residues in the CDR3. The CDR3: CASHKLGTSGLQTGELFF. CDR3 nucleotide sequence: TGTGCAAGTCACAAACTTGGGACTAGCGGGCTTCAGACCGGGGAGCTGTTTTTT.

The chain recombines TRBV4-1 with TRBJ1-3; unclear D gene. V was trimmed by 2 bases and J by 0 bases, leaving 11 bases between them. CDR1 and CDR2 (germline): MGHRA, YSYEKL. The CDR3 runs 16 residues. The CDR3 DNA is TGCGCCAGCAGCCAATTGCAGTCCTTCTCTGGAAACACCATATATTTT. Residues: CASSQLQSFSGNTIYF.

The V and J genes are TRBV3-1 (or the pseudogene TRBV3-2) and TRBJ2-1; D is unresolved. CDR1 is LGHDT, CDR2 YNNKEL, per germline (reference sequence). CDR3 length equals 16 residues. The ends were cut back, 0 bases at V and 0 bases at J, with 9 bases in the middle. The CDR3 is CASSQDTFGSYNEQFF. For the CDR3, the DNA is TGTGCCAGCAGCCAAGACACGTTCGGCTCCTACAATGAGCAGTTCTTC.

The chain is built from TRBV6-5 and TRBJ1-1, with TRBD1 as a possible D gene (5 bases). The CDR3 runs 14 residues. The germline V and J ends were trimmed by 2 bases and 1 base, with 8 bases remaining between them. Germline V CDR1 and CDR2: MNHEY, SVGAGI. The CDR3 nucleotides are TGTGCCAGCAGTTACAGACAGCCGAACACTGAAGCTTTCTTT. It yields the protein CASSYRQPNTEAFF.

The chain employs TRBV5-4 and TRBJ1-1, with D uncertain. Germline values: CDR1 SGHNT, CDR2 YYREEE (reference sequence). The CDR3 spans 12 residues. V was pared by 4 bases and J by 0 bases, with 4 bases between. As DNA, the CDR3 is TGTGCCAGCAGCCAGATGAACACTGAAGCTTTCTTT. The encoded protein is CASSQMNTEAFF. Based on the CDR3 plus reference TRBV5-4 and TRBJ1-1, the full variable domain is ETGVTQSPTHLIKTRGQQVTLRCSSQSGHNTVSWYQQALGQGPQFIFQYYREEENGRGNFPPRFSGLQFPNYSSELNVNALELDDSALYLCASSQMNTEAFFGQGTRLTVV.

This chain uses TRBV9 with TRBJ1-6, with D tentatively TRBD1 (6 bases). The CDR3 spans 15 residues. Trimming shortened V by 1 base and J by 5 bases, and 10 bases separated the two germline ends. From germline, CDR1 is SGDLS and CDR2 YYNGEE. The CDR3 coding sequence is TGTGCCAGCAGCGTAAATGAGGGGGATAATTCACCCCTCCACTTT. The encoded protein is CASSVNEGDNSPLHF. Using reference TRBV9 and TRBJ1-6 for the parts outside the CDR3, the full variable domain is DSGVTQTPKHLITATGQRVTLRCSPRSGDLSVYWYQQSLDQGLQFLIQYYNGEERAKGNILERFSAQQFPDLHSELNLSSLELGDSALYFCASSVNEGDNSPLHFGNGTRLTVT.

The chain joins TRBV29-1 to TRBJ1-5; D is perhaps TRBD1 (5 bases). The CDR3 is 13 amino acids. With 6 bases removed from V and 5 bases from J, the gap between germline ends came to 14 bases. Germline V lookup: CDR1 SQVTM, CDR2 ANQGSEA. CDR3 protein: CSVAGGIHQPQHF. The CDR3 DNA is TGCAGCGTGGCGGGGGGTATCCATCAGCCCCAGCATTTT.

The chain recombines TRBV18 with TRBJ2-1; 12 nucleotides line up with TRBD2. Germline loops: CDR1 KGHSH, CDR2 LQKENI. CDR3 length: 16 amino acids. V dropped 3 bases and J dropped 2; count of bases not matched to a gene: 2. CDR3 in DNA: TGTGCCAGCTCACCCGGACTAGCGGGAACCTACAATGAGCAGTTCTTC. Its translation is CASSPGLAGTYNEQFF.

The chain is built from TRBV20-1 and TRBJ2-2; no definite D call. This CDR3 has 11 residues. Trimming took off 5 bases at V and 7 bases at J, with 8 bases between the two ends. Germline CDR1 DFQATT, CDR2 SNEGSKA (reference sequence). The CDR3 loop reads CSASGFGELFF. For the CDR3, the DNA is TGCAGTGCTTCAGGATTCGGGGAGCTGTTTTTT.